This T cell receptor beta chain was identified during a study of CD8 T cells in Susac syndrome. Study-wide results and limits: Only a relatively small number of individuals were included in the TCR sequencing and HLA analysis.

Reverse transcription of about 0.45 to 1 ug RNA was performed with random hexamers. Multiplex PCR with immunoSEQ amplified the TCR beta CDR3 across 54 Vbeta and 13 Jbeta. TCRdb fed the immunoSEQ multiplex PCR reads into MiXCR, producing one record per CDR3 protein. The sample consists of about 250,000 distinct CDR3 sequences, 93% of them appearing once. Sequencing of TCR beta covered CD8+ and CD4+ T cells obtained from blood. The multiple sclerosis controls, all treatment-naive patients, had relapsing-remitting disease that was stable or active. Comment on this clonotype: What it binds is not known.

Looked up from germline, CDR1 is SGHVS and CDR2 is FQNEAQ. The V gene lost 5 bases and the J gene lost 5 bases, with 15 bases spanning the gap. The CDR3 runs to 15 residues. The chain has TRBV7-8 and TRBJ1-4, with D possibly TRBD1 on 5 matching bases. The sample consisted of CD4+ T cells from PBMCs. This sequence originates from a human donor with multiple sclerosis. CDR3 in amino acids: CASSPVGARNEKLFF. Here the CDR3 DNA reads TGTGCCAGCAGCCCAGTTGGGGCCAGAAATGAAAAACTGTTTTTT.